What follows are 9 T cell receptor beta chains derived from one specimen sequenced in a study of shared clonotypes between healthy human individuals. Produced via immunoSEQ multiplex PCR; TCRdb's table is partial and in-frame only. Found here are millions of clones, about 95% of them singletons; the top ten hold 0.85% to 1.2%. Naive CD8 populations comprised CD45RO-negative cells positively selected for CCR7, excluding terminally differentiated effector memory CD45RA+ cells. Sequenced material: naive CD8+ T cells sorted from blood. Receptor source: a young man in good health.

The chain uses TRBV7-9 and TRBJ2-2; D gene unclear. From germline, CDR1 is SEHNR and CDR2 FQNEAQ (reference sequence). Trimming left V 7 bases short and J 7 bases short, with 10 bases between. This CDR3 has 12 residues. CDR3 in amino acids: CASTNRVGELFF. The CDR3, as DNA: TGTGCCAGCACCAATCGAGTCGGGGAGCTGTTTTTT.

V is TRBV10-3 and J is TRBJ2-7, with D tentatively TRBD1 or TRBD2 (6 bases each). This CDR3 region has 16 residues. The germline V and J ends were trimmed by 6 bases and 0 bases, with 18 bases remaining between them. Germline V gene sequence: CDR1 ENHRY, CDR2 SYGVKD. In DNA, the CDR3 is TGTGCCATCAGGGGGGGCCCCACTCAGAGCTCCTACGAGCAGTACTTC. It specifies CAIRGGPTQSSYEQYF.

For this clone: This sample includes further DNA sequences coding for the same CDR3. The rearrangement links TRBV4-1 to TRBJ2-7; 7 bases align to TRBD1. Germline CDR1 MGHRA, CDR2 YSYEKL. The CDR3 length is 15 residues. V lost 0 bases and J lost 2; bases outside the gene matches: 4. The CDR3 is CASSQDSQGAYEQYF. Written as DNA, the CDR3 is TGCGCCAGCAGCCAAGATTCCCAGGGGGCCTACGAGCAGTACTTC.

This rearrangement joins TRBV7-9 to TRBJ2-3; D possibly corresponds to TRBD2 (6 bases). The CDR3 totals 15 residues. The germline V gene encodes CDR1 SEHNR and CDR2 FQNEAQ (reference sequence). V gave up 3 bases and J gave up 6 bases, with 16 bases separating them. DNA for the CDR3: TGTGCCAGCAGCTTTCCGGGACTCGGTAAGGATACGCAGTATTTT. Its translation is CASSFPGLGKDTQYF.

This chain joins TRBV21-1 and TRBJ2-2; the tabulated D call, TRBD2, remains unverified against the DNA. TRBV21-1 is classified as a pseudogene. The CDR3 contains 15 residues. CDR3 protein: CASSLMMRNTGELFF. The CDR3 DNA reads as TGTGCCAGCAGCCTCATGATGAGGAACACCGGGGAGCTGTTTTTT.

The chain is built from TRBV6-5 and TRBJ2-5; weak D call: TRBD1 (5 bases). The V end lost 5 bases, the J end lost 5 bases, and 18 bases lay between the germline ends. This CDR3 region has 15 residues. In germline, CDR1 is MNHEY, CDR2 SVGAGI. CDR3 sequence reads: CASSHLMQGPETQYF. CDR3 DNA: TGTGCCAGCAGTCACCTAATGCAGGGTCCCGAGACCCAGTACTTC.

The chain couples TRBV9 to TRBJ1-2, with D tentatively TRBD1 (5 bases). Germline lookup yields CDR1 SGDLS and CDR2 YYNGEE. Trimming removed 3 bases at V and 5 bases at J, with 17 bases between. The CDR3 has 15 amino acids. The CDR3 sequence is CASSDDSEAKYGYTF. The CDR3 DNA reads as TGTGCCAGCAGCGACGACAGCGAAGCGAAGTATGGCTACACCTTC.

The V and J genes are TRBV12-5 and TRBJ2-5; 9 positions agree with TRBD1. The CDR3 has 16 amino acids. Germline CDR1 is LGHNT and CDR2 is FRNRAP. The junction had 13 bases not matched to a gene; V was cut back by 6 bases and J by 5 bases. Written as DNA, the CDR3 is TGTGCTAGTGGGGAACCCGGGACAGGGAGTCGCGAGACCCAGTACTTC. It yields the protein CASGEPGTGSRETQYF.

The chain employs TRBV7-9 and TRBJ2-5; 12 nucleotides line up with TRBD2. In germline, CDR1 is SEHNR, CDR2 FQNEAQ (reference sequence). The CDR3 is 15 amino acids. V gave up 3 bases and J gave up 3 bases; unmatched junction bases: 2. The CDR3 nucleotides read TGTGCCAGCAGCTTCTCTAGCGGGGGGGAAGAGACCCAGTACTTC. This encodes CASSFSSGGEETQYF.